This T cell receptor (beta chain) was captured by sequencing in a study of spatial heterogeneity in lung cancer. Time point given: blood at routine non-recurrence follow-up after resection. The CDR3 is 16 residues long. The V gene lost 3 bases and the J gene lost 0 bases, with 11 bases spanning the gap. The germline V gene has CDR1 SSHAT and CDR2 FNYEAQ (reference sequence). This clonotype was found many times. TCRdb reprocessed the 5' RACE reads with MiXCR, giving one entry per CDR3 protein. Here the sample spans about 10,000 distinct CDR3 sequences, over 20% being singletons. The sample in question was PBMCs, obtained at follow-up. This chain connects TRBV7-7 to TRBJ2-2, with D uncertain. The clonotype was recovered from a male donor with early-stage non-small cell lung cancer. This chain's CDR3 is CASSFGSRANTGELFF. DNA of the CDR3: TGTGCCAGCAGCTTTGGTTCCCGAGCGAACACCGGGGAGCTGTTTTTT. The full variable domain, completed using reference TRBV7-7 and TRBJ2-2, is GAGVSQSPRYKVTKRGQDVTLRCDPISSHATLYWYQQALGQGPEFLTYFNYEAQPDKSGLPSDRFSAERPEGSISTLTIQRTEQRDSAMYRCASSFGSRANTGELFFGEGSRLTVL.